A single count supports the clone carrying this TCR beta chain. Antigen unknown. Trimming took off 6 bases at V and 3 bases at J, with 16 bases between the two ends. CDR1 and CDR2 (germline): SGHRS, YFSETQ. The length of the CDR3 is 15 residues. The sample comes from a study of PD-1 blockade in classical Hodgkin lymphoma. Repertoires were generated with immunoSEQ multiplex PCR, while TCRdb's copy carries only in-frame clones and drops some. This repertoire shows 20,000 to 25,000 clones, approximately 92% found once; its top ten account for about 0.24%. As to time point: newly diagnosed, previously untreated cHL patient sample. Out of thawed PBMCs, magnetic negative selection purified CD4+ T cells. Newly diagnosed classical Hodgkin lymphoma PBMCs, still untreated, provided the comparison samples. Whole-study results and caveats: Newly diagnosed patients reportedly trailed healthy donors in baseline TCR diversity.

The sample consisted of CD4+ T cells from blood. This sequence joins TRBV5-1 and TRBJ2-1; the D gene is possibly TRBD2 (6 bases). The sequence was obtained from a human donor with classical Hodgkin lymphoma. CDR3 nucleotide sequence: TGCGCCAGCATGCGGGCCGGGGGAAACTACAATGAGCAGTTCTTC. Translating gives CASMRAGGNYNEQFF.